The rows below give T cell receptor beta chains drawn from one sample of a study of blood T cell repertoires in COVID-19. Assay used: immunoSEQ multiplex PCR; TCRdb lists only in-frame clones, some missing. The sample holds just over 90,000 clones, approximately 87% seen once. The material sequenced was peripheral blood. The receptors were sampled from a human donor with active COVID-19. The donor label of this sample is uncertain. CDR3s include the opening cysteine and the closing phenylalanine or tryptophan. The D gene is left open where the match is weak. Clone size is not always given. Where it is, it says once, few, many or a class for expanded clones.

j_gene | v_gene | d_gene | abundance | CDR3nt | CDR3aa
TRBJ1-5 | TRBV5-5 | - | - | TGTGCCAGCAGCGAAGAGGAGCTTGGCCAGCCCCAGCATTTT | CASSEEELGQPQHF
TRBJ2-7 | TRBV5-4 | TRBD1 | once | TGTGCCAGCAGCTTGGAACAGGGGTCCTACGAGCAGTACTTC | CASSLEQGSYEQYF
TRBJ2-5 | TRBV7-9 | - | - | TGTGCCAGCAGCCCTTGGACAGACCGAGAGACCCAGTACTTC | CASSPWTDRETQYF
TRBJ2-3 | TRBV27 | TRBD2 | - | TGTGCCAGCAGTTTACGCCCAGCGGGGCAACCAAACACAGATACGCAGTATTTT | CASSLRPAGQPNTDTQYF
TRBJ2-1 | TRBV15 | - | - | TGTGCCACCAGCAGTAGCCGGTACAATGAGCAGTTCTTC | CATSSSRYNEQFF
TRBJ2-1 | TRBV6-2/TRBV6-3 | TRBD2 | - | TGTGCCAGCAGTTACCAGGCGGGGGGTCATGAGCAGTTCTTC | CASSYQAGGHEQFF
TRBJ1-5 | TRBV28 | - | - | TGTGCCAGCAGTTTCCAGGGAGGGCTGGGGGGCAATCAGCCCCAGCATTTT | CASSFQGGLGGNQPQHF
TRBJ1-4 | TRBV9 | - | - | TGTGCCAGCAGCAAAACGGTGGCTAATGAAAAACTGTTTTTT | CASSKTVANEKLFF
TRBJ2-7 | TRBV14 | - | - | TGTGCCAGCAGCCAAGGTGGGACATCCCTCTACGAGCAGTACTTC | CASSQGGTSLYEQYF
TRBJ2-7 | TRBV15 | - | - | TGTGCCACCAGCAGACAAGAGGGCGGGACTCCCTACGAGCAGTACTTC | CATSRQEGGTPYEQYF
TRBJ2-5 | TRBV2 | TRBD1 | - | TGTGCCAGCAGGATCGGACAGGGTGACTTCCAAGAGACCCAGTACTTC | CASRIGQGDFQETQYF
TRBJ2-1 | TRBV5-1 | TRBD1 | - | TGCGCCAGCAGCCCCCCGACAGGGAGTAGATACAATGAGCAGTTCTTC | CASSPPTGSRYNEQFF
TRBJ1-6 | TRBV28 | - | - | TGTGCCAGCATAAGTTCCAGGTCAAATTCACCCCTCCACTTT | CASISSRSNSPLHF
TRBJ2-7 | TRBV6-5 | - | - | TGTGCCAGCAGCTCCCCGGGAGCCACCTACGAGCAGTACTTC | CASSSPGATYEQYF
TRBJ2-7 | TRBV27 | - | - | TGTGCCAGCAGTGTAACGACAGAGAACAACGAGCAGTACTTC | CASSVTTENNEQYF
TRBJ1-1 | TRBV9 | - | - | TGTGCCAGCAGCGTAGGTAGGAGGAACACTGAAGCTTTCTTT | CASSVGRRNTEAFF
TRBJ2-6 | TRBV20-1 | - | - | TGCAGTGCTAGTGGTGGGGGGTCTGGGGCCAACGTCCTGACTTTC | CSASGGGSGANVLTF
TRBJ1-4 | TRBV5-1 | TRBD1 | - | TGCGCCAGCAGCTTAGAAACAGGGGGAGAAAAACTGTTTTTT | CASSLETGGEKLFF